The source of this TCR beta chain is a study of blood T cells in healthy people across ages (dated by TCRdb to the mid-2010s). Notes on the research overall: In model experiments, template switching captured roughly one uniquely barcoded TCR beta cDNA molecule for every two T cells. The study measured age-related changes in TCR beta repertoire diversity using deep sequencing normalized with unique cDNA molecular identifiers. Four age groups were formed from the donors: young (average approximately 15 years), middle-aged (roughly 38), aged (62) and long-lived (82). To avoid experimental bias, donors of different ages were randomly spread across the sequencing lanes. For two donors (one aged 18 to 30 and one aged 80 or older), the study analyzed two additional independent replicas of 1 million unique cDNA reads from the same blood draw. Results and caveats for the whole study, not just this receptor: Donor CMV infection status was unknown, potentially confounding age-related changes in expanded clonotypes. Conclusive comparison of naive and antigen-experienced compartments was prevented by the profiling of bulk unsorted PBMCs. Compared with the aged group, more naive CD4+ T cells, fewer expanded clones and increased TCR diversity were shown by the long-lived group, suggesting age selection. Observed TCR beta diversity per million T cells fell roughly linearly with age, and a significant reduction was already apparent by age about 43. Total diversity estimates from one million sequenced T cells were considered lower bounds and underestimates. There was a strong correlation between observed TCR beta diversity and the percentage of naive T cells measured by flow cytometry.

From cysteine to phenylalanine, the CDR3 is 11 amino acids long. Only the CDR3 DNA is retained, 33 bases long and in frame from the first base. Relative to germline, V is missing 5 bases and J is missing 5 bases, with 0 bases of the junction outside any gene match. The germline V gene (reference sequence) provides CDR1 DFQATT and CDR2 SNEGSKA. This clonotype appeared a single time. The antigen it binds to is not known. Base quality data are lacking; no much larger clone is found one base away. The library was generated by 5' RACE. Data came from an Illumina HiSeq 2500. A second PCR of roughly 7 to 11 cycles was run with a J-beta primer mix and a sample-barcoded 5' primer. A unique molecular identifier was introduced onto each TCR beta cDNA molecule by a template-switch 5' adaptor carrying 12 random nucleotides. At least 2.5 million CDR3-containing paired-end reads were obtained from each sample. First-strand cDNA was synthesized from all RNA with the Mint cDNA synthesis kit, primed by a TRBC-specific oligonucleotide. Following uracil-DNA glycosylase treatment, a first 18-cycle PCR with universal primers M1SS and BC2_uni_R was performed on all cDNA. For the original study's pipeline: Normalization of each sample was performed by random selection of 1 million high-quality reads, each carrying a distinct molecular identifier. Reads sharing molecular identifiers were discarded rather than binned into consensus sequences. MiTCR, run with a Q25 quality threshold and the strictest error-elimination algorithm, handled CDR3 identification, clonotype clustering and error correction. A nonparametric unseen species model with Euler transformation was used to estimate a lower bound on total TCR beta diversity. The public reads were reanalyzed by TCRdb: fastp trimming at Q25, MiXCR alignment, in-frame beta chains only. A single entry per CDR3 protein holds the most common genes and DNA from its merged rows. The V and J calls and clone size come from TCRdb's table, not from the authors' own analysis. The sample data list about 1.1 million distinct CDR3 sequences, and 35% to 40% of these were observed just once. 10% to 15% of the sample belongs to the ten largest clones.

Donors were a few dozen systemically healthy Caucasian individuals from Russia aged 6 to 90 years. Around 10 milliliters of peripheral blood were collected from each donor into EDTA-treated Vacutainer tubes. PBMCs were isolated by Ficoll-Paque density-gradient centrifugation, with at least 6 million obtained per sample. Trizol reagent was used to extract total RNA from PBMCs, with at least 6 micrograms per sample. For every donor, an aliquot of PBMCs went through flow cytometry to measure the percentages of naive CD45RAhigh/CD27high T cells. The receptor was isolated from a man between 18 and 29 years old in good health. The material sequenced was blood. The rearranged segments are TRBV20-1 and TRBJ2-5; the junction holds 9 bases that match TRBD2. The CDR3 amino acid sequence is: CSALAGETQYF. The nucleotide sequence reads TGCAGTGCTCTAGCGGGGGAGACCCAGTACTTC.